The rows below give T cell receptor beta chains drawn from one sample of a study of CD4+ T cells in melanoma. Measured with immunoSEQ multiplex PCR; TCRdb has only the in-frame clones, and not every one. The table records about 110,000 clones, around 93% of them present only once. The sequenced sample was peripheral blood. These TCRs come from a human donor with melanoma. The CDR3 runs from the conserved cysteine through the conserved F or W. D genes are given only for firm matches. The size of a clone is reported for some rows only, either as once, few or many, or as a class for expanded clones.

abundance	len	j_gene	v_gene	d_gene	CDR3nt	CDR3aa
-	13	TRBJ2-3	TRBV5-1	-	TGCGCCAGCAGATTTGGGACGGGGGATACGCAGTATTTT	CASRFGTGDTQYF
-	13	TRBJ2-7	TRBV5-1	-	TGCGCCAGCAGCTTGGACTCGCTGGGCGAGCAGTACTTC	CASSLDSLGEQYF
-	18	TRBJ2-4	TRBV4-1	-	TGCGCCAGCAGCCAAGATAGTAGACTAGGATTAGCCAAAAACATTCAGTACTTC	CASSQDSRLGLAKNIQYF
once	14	TRBJ1-2	TRBV28	TRBD1	TGTGCCAGCACCCATCCGGGACAGGGAGTTGGCTACACCTTC	CASTHPGQGVGYTF
-	13	TRBJ1-2	TRBV19	-	TGTGCCAGTAGTATTAACCTGTCTTATGGCTACACCTTC	CASSINLSYGYTF
-	15	TRBJ1-1	TRBV18	-	TGTGCCAGCTCACCAACAACGGAACTGAACACTGAAGCTTTCTTT	CASSPTTELNTEAFF
-	13	TRBJ2-7	TRBV7-3	-	TGTGCCAGCAGCTTACCGAACCTCTACGAGCAGTACTTC	CASSLPNLYEQYF
-	15	TRBJ1-2	TRBV7-2	-	TGTGCCAGCAGCTTAGAGGGTGGCCCCTACTATGGCTACACCTTC	CASSLEGGPYYGYTF
-	13	TRBJ2-6	TRBV7-2	-	TGTGCCAGCAGCTTTGCTGGGGCCAACGTCCTGACTTTC	CASSFAGANVLTF
-	15	TRBJ2-5	TRBV5-1	TRBD2	TGCGCCAGCAGCTTGGGTGGCGGGGGACAAGAGACCCAGTACTTC	CASSLGGGGQETQYF
-	14	TRBJ2-7	TRBV7-2	-	TGTGCCAGCAGCTTAGCGGGTAGCGGCTACGAGCAGTACTTC	CASSLAGSGYEQYF
-	12	TRBJ1-3	TRBV29-1	-	TGCAGCGTGGAAGGTTTCGGAAACACCATATATTTT	CSVEGFGNTIYF
few	16	TRBJ1-5	TRBV9	-	TGTGCCAGCAGCGTAGGTGGGCAGGCCGGGGAGCAGCCCCAGCATTTT	CASSVGGQAGEQPQHF
-	13	TRBJ2-3	TRBV28	-	TGTGCCAGCAGGCGACAGGGCACAGATACGCAGTATTTT	CASRRQGTDTQYF
-	15	TRBJ1-4	TRBV15	TRBD1	TGTGCCACCAGCAGTAGACAGGGATCCGGTGAAAAACTGTTTTTT	CATSSRQGSGEKLFF
-	14	TRBJ2-5	TRBV10-2	-	TGCGCCAGCAGTGAGTCGACTGAAGAAGAGACCCAGTACTTC	CASSESTEEETQYF
-	20	TRBJ2-1	TRBV21-1	-	TGTGCCAGCAGCAAAGTACTCTCAGGGGGACTAGCGGGAGGGAACAATGAGCAGTTCTTC	CASSKVLSGGLAGGNNEQFF
-	15	TRBJ1-4	TRBV28	TRBD1	TGTGCCAGCAGTTTCCGGGCAGGGGGCTTTGAAAAACTGTTTTTT	CASSFRAGGFEKLFF
-	14	TRBJ2-7	TRBV7-2	TRBD1	TGTGCCAGCAGCGCCGGGACAGGGGGTTCCGAGCAGTACTTC	CASSAGTGGSEQYF
-	16	TRBJ2-5	TRBV11-2	TRBD2	TGTGCCAGCAGCTCCGTTGGGGGGGGACACCAAGAGACCCAGTACTTC	CASSSVGGGHQETQYF
-	12	TRBJ1-5	TRBV5-6	-	TGTGCCAGCAGCCTGTACAATCAGCCCCAGCATTTT	CASSLYNQPQHF
once	13	TRBJ2-2	TRBV6-5	-	TGTGCCAGCAGTTACCGACGCACCGGGGAGCTGTTTTTT	CASSYRRTGELFF
once	13	TRBJ1-2	TRBV11-2	-	TGTGCCAGCAGCTTCGCCATGTACTATGGCTACACCTTC	CASSFAMYYGYTF
-	14	TRBJ1-1	TRBV6-4	-	TGTGCCAGCAGAGAGACGAATTGGGAGACTGAAGCTTTCTTT	CASRETNWETEAFF
-	15	TRBJ1-1	TRBV28	-	TGTGCCAGCAGTTTAATGGGTAGGGATTACACTGAAGCTTTCTTT	CASSLMGRDYTEAFF
-	14	TRBJ2-7	TRBV19	-	TGTGCCAGTAGTATTGACAGTCTTACCTACGAGCAGTACTTC	CASSIDSLTYEQYF
-	14	TRBJ1-2	TRBV6-5	TRBD1	TGTGCCAGCAGTACCAGGACAGGGGGCTATGGCTACACCTTC	CASSTRTGGYGYTF
once	15	TRBJ1-6	TRBV10-3	TRBD1	TGTGCCATCAGCAATATCGGGACAGGTAGTTCACCCCTCCACTTT	CAISNIGTGSSPLHF
-	17	TRBJ1-2	TRBV9	-	TGTGCCAGCAGCGTAGGGCCCTCGGGGGCGCAGCACTATGGCTACACCTTC	CASSVGPSGAQHYGYTF
-	14	TRBJ1-4	TRBV7-9	TRBD1	TGTGCCAGCAGCTTGACAGGGGAGTATGAAAAACTGTTTTTT	CASSLTGEYEKLFF
-	13	TRBJ1-4	TRBV7-2	-	TGTGCCAGCAGCTTAGCACGGTTTGAAAAACTGTTTTTT	CASSLARFEKLFF
-	18	TRBJ2-2	TRBV19	TRBD1	TGTGCCAGTAGTCCGCGATACTCTCAGGGGGCGGGCACCGGGGAGCTGTTTTTT	CASSPRYSQGAGTGELFF
-	16	TRBJ2-5	TRBV4-3	TRBD2	TGCGCCAGCAGCCCCACTAGCGGGGGGTCAGGAGAGACCCAGTACTTC	CASSPTSGGSGETQYF
-	15	TRBJ1-6	TRBV7-7	TRBD1	TGTGCCAGCAGCTCGAGACAGGGCCAAAATTCACCCCTCCACTTT	CASSSRQGQNSPLHF
-	15	TRBJ2-7	TRBV4-3	-	TGCGCCAGCAGCCAAATGGTGGGGCTCTATTCCGAGCAGTACTTC	CASSQMVGLYSEQYF
-	13	TRBJ1-2	TRBV19	TRBD1	TGTGCCAGTAGTATCACAGGGGGAGATGGCTACACCTTC	CASSITGGDGYTF
-	14	TRBJ1-1	TRBV5-1	-	TGCGCCAGCATCATGGCGGACAGCCCCGGTGAAGCTTTCTTT	CASIMADSPGEAFF
-	16	TRBJ1-6	TRBV7-3	-	TGTGCCAGCAGCTTAAGTTCCAGCTTTCCACCCCACACCCTCCACTTT	CASSLSSSFPPHTLHF
-	16	TRBJ1-1	TRBV13	-	TGTGCCAGCAGCTTCTCCCTTCACACTCGGAACACTGAAGCTTTCTTT	CASSFSLHTRNTEAFF
-	14	TRBJ2-7	TRBV7-2	TRBD2	TGTGCCAGCAGCTTAGGTAGCGGGAGGTACGAGCAGTACTTC	CASSLGSGRYEQYF